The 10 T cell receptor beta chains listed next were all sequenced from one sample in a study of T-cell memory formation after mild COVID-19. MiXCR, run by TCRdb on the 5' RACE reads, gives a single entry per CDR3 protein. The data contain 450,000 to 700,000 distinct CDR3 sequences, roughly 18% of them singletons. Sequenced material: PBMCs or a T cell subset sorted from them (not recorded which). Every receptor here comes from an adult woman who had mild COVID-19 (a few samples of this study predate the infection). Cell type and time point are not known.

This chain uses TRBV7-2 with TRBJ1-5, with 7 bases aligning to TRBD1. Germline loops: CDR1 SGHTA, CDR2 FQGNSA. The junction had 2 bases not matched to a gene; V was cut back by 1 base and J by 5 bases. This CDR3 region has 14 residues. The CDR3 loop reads CASSLVTGDQPQHF. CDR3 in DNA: TGTGCCAGCAGCTTAGTCACAGGGGATCAGCCCCAGCATTTT.

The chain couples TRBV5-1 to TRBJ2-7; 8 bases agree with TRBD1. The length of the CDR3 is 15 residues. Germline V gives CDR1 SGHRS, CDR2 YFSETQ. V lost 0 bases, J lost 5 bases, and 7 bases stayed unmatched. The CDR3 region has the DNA TGCGCCAGCAGCTTGGAGGGCAGGGGGCATGACGAGCAGTACTTC. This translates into CASSLEGRGHDEQYF.

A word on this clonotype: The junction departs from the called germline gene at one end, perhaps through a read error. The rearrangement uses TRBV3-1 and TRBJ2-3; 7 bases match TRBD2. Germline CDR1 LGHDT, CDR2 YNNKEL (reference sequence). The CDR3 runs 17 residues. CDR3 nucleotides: TGTGCCAGAAGCCAAGAGCCTAGCGGTCCCCCTAAGGATACGCAGTATTTT. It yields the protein CARSQEPSGPPKDTQYF.

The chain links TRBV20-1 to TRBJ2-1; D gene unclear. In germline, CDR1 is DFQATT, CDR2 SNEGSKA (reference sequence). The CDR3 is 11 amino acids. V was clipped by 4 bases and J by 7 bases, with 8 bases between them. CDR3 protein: CSANLRNEQFF. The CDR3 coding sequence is TGCAGTGCTAATCTACGAAATGAGCAGTTCTTC.

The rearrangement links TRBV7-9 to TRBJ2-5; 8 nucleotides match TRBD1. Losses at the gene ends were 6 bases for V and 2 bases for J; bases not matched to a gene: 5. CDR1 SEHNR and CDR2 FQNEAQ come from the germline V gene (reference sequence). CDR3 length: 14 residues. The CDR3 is CASRLTGAQETQYF. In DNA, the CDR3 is TGTGCCAGCAGGCTGACAGGGGCGCAAGAGACCCAGTACTTC.

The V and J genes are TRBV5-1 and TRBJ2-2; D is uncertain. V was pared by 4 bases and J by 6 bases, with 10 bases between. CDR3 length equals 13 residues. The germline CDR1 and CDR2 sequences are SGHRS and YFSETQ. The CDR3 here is CASSPGLAGELFF. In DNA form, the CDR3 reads TGCGCCAGCAGCCCGGGTCTGGCCGGGGAGCTGTTTTTT.

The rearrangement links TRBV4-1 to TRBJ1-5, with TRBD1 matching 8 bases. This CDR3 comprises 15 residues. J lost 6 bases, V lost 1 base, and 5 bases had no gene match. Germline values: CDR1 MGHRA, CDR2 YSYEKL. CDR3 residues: CASSQVQGAAQPQHF. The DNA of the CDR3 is TGCGCCAGCAGCCAAGTCCAGGGGGCGGCTCAGCCCCAGCATTTT.

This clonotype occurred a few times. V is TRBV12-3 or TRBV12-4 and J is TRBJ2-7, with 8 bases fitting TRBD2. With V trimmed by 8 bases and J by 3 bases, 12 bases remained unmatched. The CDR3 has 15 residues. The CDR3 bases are TGTGCCAGCTCCATAACGGGGGGGAAACTCTACGAGCAGTACTTC. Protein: CASSITGGKLYEQYF.

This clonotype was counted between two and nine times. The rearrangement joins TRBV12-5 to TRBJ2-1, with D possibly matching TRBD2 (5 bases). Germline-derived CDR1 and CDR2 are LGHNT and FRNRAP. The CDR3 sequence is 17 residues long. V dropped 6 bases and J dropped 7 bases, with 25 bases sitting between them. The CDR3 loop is CASGPGGVSASWNEQFF. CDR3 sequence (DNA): TGTGCTAGTGGCCCGGGTGGGGTATCGGCTAGCTGGAATGAGCAGTTCTTC.

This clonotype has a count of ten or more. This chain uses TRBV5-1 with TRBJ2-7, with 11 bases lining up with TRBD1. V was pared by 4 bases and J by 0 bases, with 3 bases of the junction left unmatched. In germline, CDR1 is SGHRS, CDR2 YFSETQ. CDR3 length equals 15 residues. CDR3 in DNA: TGCGCCAGCAGCACCGGGACAGGGGGCTCCTACGAGCAGTACTTC. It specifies CASSTGTGGSYEQYF.